This T cell receptor (beta chain) was profiled in a study of cytomegalovirus exposure and HLA in healthy donors. V was pared by 8 bases and J by 10 bases, with 18 bases between. Germline V CDR1 and CDR2: LGHNA, YSLEER. The CDR3 totals 14 residues. Using immunoSEQ multiplex PCR, the repertoire was profiled, and TCRdb retains in-frame clones only, with some absent. The sample contains over 85,000 clones, about nine tenths of which appear only once. The clonotype was recovered from a woman aged 18 to 35 in good health and CMV-seronegative. The chain has TRBV4-3 and TRBJ1-6; maybe TRBD1 (5 bases). The sample comprised PBMCs. The CDR3 DNA reads as TGCGCCAGCCGAGCCGGGGGGGGACGGTCACCCCTCCACTTT. This sequence encodes CASRAGGGRSPLHF.